The TCR beta chain under discussion was sequenced for a study of blood T cells in healthy people across ages. Overall study results and limits: Roughly linear declines in TCR beta diversity per million T cells occurred with age.

PCR was performed a second time for roughly 7 to 11 cycles using a sample-barcoded 5' primer and a J-beta primer mix. The authors tagged each cDNA molecule using a template-switch adaptor with 12 random nucleotides. A single record per CDR3 protein comes from TCRdb applying MiXCR to the 5' RACE reads. Of 780,000 or so distinct CDR3 sequences listed, approximately 60% are singletons. This clonotype was seen a few times. The antigen remains unidentified. V lost 4 bases, J lost 0 bases, and 11 bases lay in between. Germline assignment: CDR1 SGHRS and CDR2 YFSETQ. This CDR3 has 14 residues. Each donor was a healthy Caucasian individual from Russia, aged roughly 6 to 95.

Sample: blood. The sequence was collected from a middle-aged man in good health. V usage is TRBV5-1 and J usage is TRBJ2-7, with D possibly TRBD1 on 7 matching bases. Here the CDR3 DNA reads TGCGCCAGCAGCCGCGGGACAGCCTCCTACGAGCAGTACTTC. It translates to CASSRGTASYEQYF.